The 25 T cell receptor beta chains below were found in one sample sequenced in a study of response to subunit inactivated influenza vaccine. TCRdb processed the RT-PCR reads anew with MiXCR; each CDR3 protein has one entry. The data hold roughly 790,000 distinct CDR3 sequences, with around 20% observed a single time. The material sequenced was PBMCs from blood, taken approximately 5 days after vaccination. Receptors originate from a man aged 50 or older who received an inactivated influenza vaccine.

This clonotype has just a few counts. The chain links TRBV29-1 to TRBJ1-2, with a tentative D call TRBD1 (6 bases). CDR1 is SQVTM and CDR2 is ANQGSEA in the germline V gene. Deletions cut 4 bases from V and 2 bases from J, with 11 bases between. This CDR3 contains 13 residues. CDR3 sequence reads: CSVATGPNYGYTF. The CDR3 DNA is TGCAGCGTTGCGACAGGACCGAACTATGGCTACACCTTC. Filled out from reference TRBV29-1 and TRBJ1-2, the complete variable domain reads SAVISQKPSRDICQRGTSLTIQCQVDSQVTMMFWYRQQPGQSLTLIATANQGSEATYESGFVIDKFPISRPNLTFSTLTVSNMSPEDSSIYLCSVATGPNYGYTFGSGTRLTVV.

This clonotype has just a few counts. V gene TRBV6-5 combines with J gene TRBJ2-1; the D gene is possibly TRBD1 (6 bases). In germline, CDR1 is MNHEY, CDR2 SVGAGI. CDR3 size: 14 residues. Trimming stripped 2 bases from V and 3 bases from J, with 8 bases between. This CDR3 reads CASSYGDNYNEQFF. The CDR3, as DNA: TGTGCCAGCAGTTACGGGGACAACTACAATGAGCAGTTCTTC.

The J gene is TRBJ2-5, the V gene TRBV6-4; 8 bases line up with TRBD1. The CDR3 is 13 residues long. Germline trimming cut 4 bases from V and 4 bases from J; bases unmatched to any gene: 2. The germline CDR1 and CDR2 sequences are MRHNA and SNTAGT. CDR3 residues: CASSADRGETQYF. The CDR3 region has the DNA TGTGCCAGCAGTGCCGACAGGGGAGAGACCCAGTACTTC.

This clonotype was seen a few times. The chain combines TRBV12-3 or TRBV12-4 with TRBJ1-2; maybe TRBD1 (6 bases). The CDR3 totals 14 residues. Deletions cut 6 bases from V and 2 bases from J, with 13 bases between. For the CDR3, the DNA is TGTGCCAGCAGGGGAGGGGGAGAAAACTATGGCTACACCTTC. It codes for CASRGGGENYGYTF.

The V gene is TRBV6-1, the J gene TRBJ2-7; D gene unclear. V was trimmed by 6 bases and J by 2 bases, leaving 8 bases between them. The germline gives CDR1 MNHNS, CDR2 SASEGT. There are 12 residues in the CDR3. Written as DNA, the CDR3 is TGTGCCAGCAGAAAAGATCCCTACGAGCAGTACTTC. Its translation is CASRKDPYEQYF.

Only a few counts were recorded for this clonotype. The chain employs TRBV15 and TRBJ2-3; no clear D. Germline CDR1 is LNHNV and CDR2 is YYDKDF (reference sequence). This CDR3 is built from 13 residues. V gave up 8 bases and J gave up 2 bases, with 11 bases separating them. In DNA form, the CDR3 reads TGTGCCACCCGCCAGAACCCCACAGATACGCAGTATTTT. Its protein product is CATRQNPTDTQYF. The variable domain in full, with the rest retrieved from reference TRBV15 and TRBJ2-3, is DAMVIQNPRYQVTQFGKPVTLSCSQTLNHNVMYWYQQKSSQAPKLLFHYYDKDFNNEADTPDNFQSRRPNTSFCFLDIRSPGLGDTAMYLCATRQNPTDTQYFGPGTRLTVL.

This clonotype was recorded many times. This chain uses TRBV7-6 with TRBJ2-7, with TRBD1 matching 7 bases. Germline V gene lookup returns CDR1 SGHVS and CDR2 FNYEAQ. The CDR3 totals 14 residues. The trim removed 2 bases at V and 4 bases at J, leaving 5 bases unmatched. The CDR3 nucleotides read TGTGCCAGCAGCTTATTCGACAGGGAATACGAGCAGTACTTC. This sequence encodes CASSLFDREYEQYF.

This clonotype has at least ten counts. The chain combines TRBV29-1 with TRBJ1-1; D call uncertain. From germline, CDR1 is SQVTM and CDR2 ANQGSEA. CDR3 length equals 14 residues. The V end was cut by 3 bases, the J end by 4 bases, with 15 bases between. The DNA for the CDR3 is TGCAGCGTTGATGGGTTTGGGGTGGGCACTGAAGCTTTCTTT. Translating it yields CSVDGFGVGTEAFF.

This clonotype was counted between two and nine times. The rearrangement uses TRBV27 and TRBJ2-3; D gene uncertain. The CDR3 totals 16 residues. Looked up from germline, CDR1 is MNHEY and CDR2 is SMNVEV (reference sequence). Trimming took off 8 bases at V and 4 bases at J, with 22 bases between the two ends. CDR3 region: CASSLLQSRGADTQYF. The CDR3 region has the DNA TGTGCCAGCTCCCTTCTTCAAAGCCGAGGAGCAGATACGCAGTATTTT.

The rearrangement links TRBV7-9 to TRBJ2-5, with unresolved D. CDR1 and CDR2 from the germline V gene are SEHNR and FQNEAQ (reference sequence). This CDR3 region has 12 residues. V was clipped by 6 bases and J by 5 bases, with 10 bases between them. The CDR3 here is CASSRSHETQYF. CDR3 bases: TGTGCCAGCAGTCGGTCTCACGAGACCCAGTACTTC.

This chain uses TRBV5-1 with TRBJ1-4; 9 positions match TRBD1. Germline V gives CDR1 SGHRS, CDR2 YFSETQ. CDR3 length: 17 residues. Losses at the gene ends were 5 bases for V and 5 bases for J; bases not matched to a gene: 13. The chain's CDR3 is CASRPVYRGTGNEKLFF. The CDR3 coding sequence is TGCGCCAGCAGGCCCGTGTACCGTGGGACAGGGAATGAAAAACTGTTTTTT.

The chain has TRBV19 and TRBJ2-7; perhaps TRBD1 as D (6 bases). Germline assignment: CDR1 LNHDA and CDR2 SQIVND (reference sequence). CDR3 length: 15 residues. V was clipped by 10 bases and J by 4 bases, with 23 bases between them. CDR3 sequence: CANRERDTLDYEQYF. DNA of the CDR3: TGTGCCAATAGGGAGAGGGACACCCTTGATTACGAGCAGTACTTC.

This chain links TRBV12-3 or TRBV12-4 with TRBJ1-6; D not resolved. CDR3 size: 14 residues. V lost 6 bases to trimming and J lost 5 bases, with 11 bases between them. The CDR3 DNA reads TGTGCCAGCAGGGGGTCGATGGATAATTCACCCCTCCACTTT. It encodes CASRGSMDNSPLHF.

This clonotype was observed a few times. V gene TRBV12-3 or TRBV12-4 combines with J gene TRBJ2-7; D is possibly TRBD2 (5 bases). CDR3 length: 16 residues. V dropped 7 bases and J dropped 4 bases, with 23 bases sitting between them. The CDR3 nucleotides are TGTGCCAGCACCCGAGGGAGCGGCCCGAGGAGTTACGAGCAGTACTTC. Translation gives CASTRGSGPRSYEQYF.

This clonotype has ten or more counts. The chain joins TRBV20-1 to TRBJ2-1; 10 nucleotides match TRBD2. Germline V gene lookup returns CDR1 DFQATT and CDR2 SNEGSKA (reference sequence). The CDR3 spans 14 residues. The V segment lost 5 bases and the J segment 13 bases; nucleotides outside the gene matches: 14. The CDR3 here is CSAVSGGAFRAQFF. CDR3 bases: TGCAGTGCTGTGAGCGGGGGGGCCTTTCGGGCTCAGTTCTTC.

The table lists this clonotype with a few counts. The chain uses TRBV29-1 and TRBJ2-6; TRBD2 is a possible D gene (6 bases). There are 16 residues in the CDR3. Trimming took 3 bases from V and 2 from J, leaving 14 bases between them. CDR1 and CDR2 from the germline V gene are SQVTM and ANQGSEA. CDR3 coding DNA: TGCAGCGTTGAGGGGGGACGAGGAGCTGGGGCCAACGTCCTGACTTTC. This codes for CSVEGGRGAGANVLTF.

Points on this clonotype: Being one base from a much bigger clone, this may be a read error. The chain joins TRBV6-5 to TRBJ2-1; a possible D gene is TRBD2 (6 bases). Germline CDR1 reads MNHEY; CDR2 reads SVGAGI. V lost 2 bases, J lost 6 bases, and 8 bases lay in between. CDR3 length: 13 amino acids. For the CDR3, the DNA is TGTGCCAGCAGTTACGGGACTCCCAATGAGCAGTTCTTC. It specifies CASSYGTPNEQFF.

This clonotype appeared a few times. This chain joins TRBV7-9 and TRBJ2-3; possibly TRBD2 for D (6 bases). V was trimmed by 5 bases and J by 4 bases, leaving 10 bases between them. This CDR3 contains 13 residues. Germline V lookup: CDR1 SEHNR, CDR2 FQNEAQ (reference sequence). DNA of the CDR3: TGTGCCAGCAGCCCTTCGGGGGCAGATACGCAGTATTTT. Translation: CASSPSGADTQYF.

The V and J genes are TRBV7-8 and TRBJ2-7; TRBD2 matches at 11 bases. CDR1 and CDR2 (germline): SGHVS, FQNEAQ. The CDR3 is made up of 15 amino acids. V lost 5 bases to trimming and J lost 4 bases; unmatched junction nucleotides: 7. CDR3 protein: CASSPLAGAAYEQYF. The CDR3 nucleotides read TGTGCCAGCAGCCCACTAGCGGGAGCTGCATACGAGCAGTACTTC.

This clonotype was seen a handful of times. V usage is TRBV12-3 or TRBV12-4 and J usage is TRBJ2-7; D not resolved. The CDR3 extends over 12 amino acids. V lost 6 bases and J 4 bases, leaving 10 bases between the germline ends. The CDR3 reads CASRKSLYEQYF. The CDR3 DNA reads TGTGCCAGCAGAAAGTCCCTATACGAGCAGTACTTC.

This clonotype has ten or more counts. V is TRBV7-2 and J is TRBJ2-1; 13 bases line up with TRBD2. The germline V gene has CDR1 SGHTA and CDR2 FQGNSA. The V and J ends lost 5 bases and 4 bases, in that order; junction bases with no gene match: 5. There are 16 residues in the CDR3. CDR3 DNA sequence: TGTGCCAGCAGCCGGACTAGCGGGAGTGGGTACAATGAGCAGTTCTTC. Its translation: CASSRTSGSGYNEQFF.

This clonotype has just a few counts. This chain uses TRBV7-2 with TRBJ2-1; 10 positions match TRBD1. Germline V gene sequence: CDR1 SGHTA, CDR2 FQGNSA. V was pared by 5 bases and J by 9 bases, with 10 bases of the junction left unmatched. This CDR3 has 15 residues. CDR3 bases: TGTGCCAGCAGCCCCGGGACAGGGGCCGCGAGTGAGCAGTTCTTC. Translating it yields CASSPGTGAASEQFF. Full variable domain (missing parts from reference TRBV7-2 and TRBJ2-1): GAGVSQSPSNKVTEKGKDVELRCDPISGHTALYWYRQSLGQGLEFLIYFQGNSAPDKSGLPSDRFSAERTGGSVSTLTIQRTQQEDSAVYLCASSPGTGAASEQFFGPGTRLTVL.

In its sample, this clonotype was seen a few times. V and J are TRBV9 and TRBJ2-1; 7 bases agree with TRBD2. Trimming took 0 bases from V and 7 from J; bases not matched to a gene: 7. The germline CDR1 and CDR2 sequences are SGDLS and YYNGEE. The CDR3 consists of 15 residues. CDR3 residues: CASSVGSGLGNEQFF. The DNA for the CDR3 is TGTGCCAGCAGCGTAGGTAGCGGGCTGGGGAATGAGCAGTTCTTC.

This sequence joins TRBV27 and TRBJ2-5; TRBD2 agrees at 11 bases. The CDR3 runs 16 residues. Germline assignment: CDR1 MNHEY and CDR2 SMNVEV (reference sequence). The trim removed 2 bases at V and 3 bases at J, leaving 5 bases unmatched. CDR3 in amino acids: CASSLKMGLAEETQYF. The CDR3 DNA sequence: TGTGCCAGCAGTTTAAAGATGGGACTAGCGGAAGAGACCCAGTACTTC.

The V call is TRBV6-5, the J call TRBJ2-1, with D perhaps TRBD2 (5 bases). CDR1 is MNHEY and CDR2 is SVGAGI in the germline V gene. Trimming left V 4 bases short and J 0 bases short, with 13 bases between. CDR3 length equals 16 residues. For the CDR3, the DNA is TGTGCCAGCAGTTCTGAGGGAATTAGCTCCTACAATGAGCAGTTCTTC. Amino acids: CASSSEGISSYNEQFF.